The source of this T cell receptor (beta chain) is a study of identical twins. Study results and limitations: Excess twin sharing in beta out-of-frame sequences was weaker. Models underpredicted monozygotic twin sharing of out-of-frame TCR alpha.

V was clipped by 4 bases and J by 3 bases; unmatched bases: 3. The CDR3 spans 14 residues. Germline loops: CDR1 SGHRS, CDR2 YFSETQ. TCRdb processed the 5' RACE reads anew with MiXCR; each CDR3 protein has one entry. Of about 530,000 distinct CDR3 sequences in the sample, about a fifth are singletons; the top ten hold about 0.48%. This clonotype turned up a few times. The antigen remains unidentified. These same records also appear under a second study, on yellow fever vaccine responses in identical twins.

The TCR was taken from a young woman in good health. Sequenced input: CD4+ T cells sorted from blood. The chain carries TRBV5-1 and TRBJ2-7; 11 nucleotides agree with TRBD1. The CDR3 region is CASSPGQGVYEQYF. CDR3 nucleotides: TGCGCCAGCAGCCCGGGACAGGGGGTCTACGAGCAGTACTTC.